This TCR beta chain stems from a study of OX40 agonist ivuxolimab in advanced cancers. From germline, CDR1 is SGHTA and CDR2 FQGNSA. The CDR3 has 15 amino acids. Trimming shortened V by 1 base and J by 7 bases, and 14 bases separated the two germline ends. The data were produced by immunoSEQ multiplex PCR, yet TCRdb's version contains in-frame clones alone and is incomplete. The table shows 45,000 to 55,000 clones, with approximately 94% occurring only once. This clonotype originated in an adult with an advanced solid tumor such as melanoma, head and neck, liver or kidney cancer. The V and J genes are TRBV7-2 and TRBJ1-5; the D is unclear. Sequences were derived from CD4+ or CD8+ T cells sorted from blood, sampled in a trial of the OX40 agonist ivuxolimab. CDR3 sequence: CASSLGGRVGQPQHF. CDR3 nucleotides: TGTGCCAGCAGCTTAGGAGGGAGGGTTGGGCAGCCCCAGCATTTT.